This TCR beta chain was found in a study of blood T cell repertoires in COVID-19. Study information: Material from acute and convalescent COVID-19 was sourced from the United States, Italy and Spain. PBMCs, B-cell-depleted T cells, or T cells provided the cDNA or gDNA that made up the material.

Trimming left V 1 base short and J 7 bases short, with 19 bases between. Per the germline V gene, CDR1 is MGHRA and CDR2 is YSYEKL. There are 16 residues in the CDR3. In the original analysis: Amplification with reference gene primers provided the estimates of nucleated cell counts. Libraries were prepared by immunoSEQ multiplex PCR; TCRdb keeps only in-frame clonotypes and omits some of them. D and trimming were read from the DNA, whereas the V and J calls and clone size are those reported in that table. The data show fewer than 90,000 clones, about 90% seen once. This clonotype was obtained from a woman older than 75 with active or convalescent COVID-19. The V call is TRBV4-1, the J call TRBJ1-2; a possible D gene is TRBD1 (6 bases). The sample was peripheral blood. The CDR3 protein is CASSQGHNRVGVGYTF. DNA for the CDR3: TGCGCCAGCAGCCAAGGGCACAACAGGGTTGGTGTTGGCTACACCTTC.